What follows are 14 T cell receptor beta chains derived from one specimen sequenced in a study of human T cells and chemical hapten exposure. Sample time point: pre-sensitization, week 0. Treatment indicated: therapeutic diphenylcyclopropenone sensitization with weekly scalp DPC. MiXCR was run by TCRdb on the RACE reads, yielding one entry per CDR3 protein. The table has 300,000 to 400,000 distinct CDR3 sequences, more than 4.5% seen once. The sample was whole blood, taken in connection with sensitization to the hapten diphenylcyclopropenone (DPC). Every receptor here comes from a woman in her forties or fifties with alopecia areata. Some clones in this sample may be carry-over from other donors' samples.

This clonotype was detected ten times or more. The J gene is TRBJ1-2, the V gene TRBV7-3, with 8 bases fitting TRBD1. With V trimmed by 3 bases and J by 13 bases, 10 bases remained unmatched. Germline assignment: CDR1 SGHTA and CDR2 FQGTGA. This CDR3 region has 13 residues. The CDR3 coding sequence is TGTGCCAGCAGCTTGACAGGGGAGTCGAAGAGCACCTTC. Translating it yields CASSLTGESKSTF.

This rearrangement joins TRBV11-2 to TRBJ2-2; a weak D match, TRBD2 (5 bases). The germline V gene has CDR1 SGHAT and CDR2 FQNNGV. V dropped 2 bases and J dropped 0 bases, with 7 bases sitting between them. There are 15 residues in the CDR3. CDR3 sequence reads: CASSLNSANTGELFF. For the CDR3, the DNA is TGTGCCAGCAGCTTAAATAGCGCGAACACCGGGGAGCTGTTTTTT.

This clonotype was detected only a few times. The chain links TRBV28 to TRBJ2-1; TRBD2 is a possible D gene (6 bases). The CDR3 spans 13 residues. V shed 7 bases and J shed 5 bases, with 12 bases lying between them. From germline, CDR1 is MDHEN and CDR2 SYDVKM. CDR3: CASTRGNDNEQFF. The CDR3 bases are TGTGCCAGCACGCGGGGTAACGACAATGAGCAGTTCTTC.

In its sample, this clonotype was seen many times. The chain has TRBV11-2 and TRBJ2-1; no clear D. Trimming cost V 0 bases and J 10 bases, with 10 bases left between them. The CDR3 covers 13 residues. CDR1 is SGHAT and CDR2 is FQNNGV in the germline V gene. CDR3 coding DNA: TGTGCCAGCAGCTTAGAGGCCCCCAGGGAGCAGTTCTTC. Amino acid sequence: CASSLEAPREQFF.

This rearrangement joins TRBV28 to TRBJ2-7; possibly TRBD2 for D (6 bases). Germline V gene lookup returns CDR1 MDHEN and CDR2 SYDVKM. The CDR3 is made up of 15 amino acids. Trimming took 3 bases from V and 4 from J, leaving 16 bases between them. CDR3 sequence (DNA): TGTGCCAGCAGTTTGGAGGGAATCGAGTTGTACGAGCAGTACTTC. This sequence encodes CASSLEGIELYEQYF.

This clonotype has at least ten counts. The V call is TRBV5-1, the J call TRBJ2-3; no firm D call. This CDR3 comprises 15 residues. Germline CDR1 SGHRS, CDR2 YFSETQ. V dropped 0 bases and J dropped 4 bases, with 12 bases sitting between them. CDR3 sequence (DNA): TGCGCCAGCAGCTTGGGGCCCGGCAGGCCAGATACGCAGTATTTT. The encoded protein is CASSLGPGRPDTQYF.

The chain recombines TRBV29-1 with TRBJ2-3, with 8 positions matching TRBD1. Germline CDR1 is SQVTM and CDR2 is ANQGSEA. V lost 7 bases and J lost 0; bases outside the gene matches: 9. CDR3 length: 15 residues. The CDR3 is CSADLDRASTDTQYF. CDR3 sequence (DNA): TGCAGCGCCGATCTGGACAGGGCTAGCACAGATACGCAGTATTTT.

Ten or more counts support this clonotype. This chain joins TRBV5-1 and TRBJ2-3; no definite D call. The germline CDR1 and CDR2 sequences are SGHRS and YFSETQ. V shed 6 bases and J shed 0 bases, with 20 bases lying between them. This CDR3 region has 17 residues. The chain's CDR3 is CASTTLLDPASTDTQYF. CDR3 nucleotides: TGCGCCAGCACAACTTTACTGGATCCAGCTAGCACAGATACGCAGTATTTT. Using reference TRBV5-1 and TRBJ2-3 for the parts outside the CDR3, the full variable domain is KAGVTQTPRYLIKTRGQQVTLSCSPISGHRSVSWYQQTPGQGLQFLFEYFSETQRNKGNFPGRFSGRQFSNSRSEMNVSTLELGDSALYLCASTTLLDPASTDTQYFGPGTRLTVL.

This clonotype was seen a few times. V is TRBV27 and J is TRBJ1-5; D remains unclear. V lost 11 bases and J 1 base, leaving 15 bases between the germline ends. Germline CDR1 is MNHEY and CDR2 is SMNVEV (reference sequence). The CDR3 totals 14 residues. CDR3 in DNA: TGTGCCTCCCGAAGTCTTGAGAGCAATCAGCCCCAGCATTTT. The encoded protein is CASRSLESNQPQHF.

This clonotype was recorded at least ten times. The CDR3 DNA sequence: TGTGCCAGCAGCCCCCGCCTAGCGGGAGGGCCAAACACCGGGGAGCTGTTTTTT. Translating gives CASSPRLAGGPNTGELFF. V is TRBV6-2 or TRBV6-3 and J is TRBJ2-2, with 12 bases that match TRBD2. Per the germline V gene, CDR1 is MNHEY and CDR2 is SVGEGT. The CDR3 is made up of 18 amino acids. V shed 6 bases and J 2 bases; nucleotides not matched to a gene: 10.

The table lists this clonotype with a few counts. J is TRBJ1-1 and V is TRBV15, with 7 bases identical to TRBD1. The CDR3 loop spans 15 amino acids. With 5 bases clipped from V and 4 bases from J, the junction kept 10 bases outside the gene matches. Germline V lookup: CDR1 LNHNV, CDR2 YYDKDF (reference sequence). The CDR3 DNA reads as TGTGCCACCAGCGGACCCAGGGGGTTTATCACTGAAGCTTTCTTT. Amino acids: CATSGPRGFITEAFF.

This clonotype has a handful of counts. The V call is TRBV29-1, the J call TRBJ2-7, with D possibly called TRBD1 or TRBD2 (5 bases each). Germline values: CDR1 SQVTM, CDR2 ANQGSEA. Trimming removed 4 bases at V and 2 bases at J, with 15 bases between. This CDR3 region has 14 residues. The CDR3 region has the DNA TGCAGCGTTGTAGTCCTATCGGGACCCTACGAGCAGTACTTC. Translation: CSVVVLSGPYEQYF.

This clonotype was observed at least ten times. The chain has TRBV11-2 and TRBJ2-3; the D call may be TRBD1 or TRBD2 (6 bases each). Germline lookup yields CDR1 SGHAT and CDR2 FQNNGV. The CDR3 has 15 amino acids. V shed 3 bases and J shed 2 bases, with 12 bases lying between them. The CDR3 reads CASSFGGRDTDTQYF. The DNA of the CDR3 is TGTGCCAGCAGCTTTGGGGGGCGCGACACAGATACGCAGTATTTT.

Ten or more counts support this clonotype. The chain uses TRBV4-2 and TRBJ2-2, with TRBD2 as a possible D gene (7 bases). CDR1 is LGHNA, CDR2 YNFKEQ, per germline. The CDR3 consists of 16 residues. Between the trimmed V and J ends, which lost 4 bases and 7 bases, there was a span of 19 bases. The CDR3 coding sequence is TGTGCCAGCAGCCTCTTTGGGGCGGGGGCAGGCGGGGAGCTGTTTTTT. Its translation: CASSLFGAGAGGELFF.